Included here is one TCR beta chain sequence, with context. Antigen unknown. DNA and listed protein disagree at residue 11, so the protein shown here was translated from the DNA. Gene labels here are mouse ones. The sequence runs out 3 residues before the end of the CDR3; the remainder is reconstructed from the germline J gene. cDNA serving as the sequencing template came from extracted, reverse transcribed RNA. This table comes from immunoSEQ multiplex PCR, and its TCRdb copy is limited to in-frame clones, with some not included. The table lists approximately 110,000 clones, with no singletons. These data come from a study of CD8+ T cells in alopecia areata. At the level of the study: Female roughly 6-10-week-old C3H/HeJ recipients received skin from 6-12-month-old C3H/HeJ graft donors with spontaneous alopecia.

The study's findings and limits: Among patients, TCR sharing was less clear than in mice, a difference possibly due in part to HLA diversity in the patient population. Normal scalp had lower clonality than lesional scalp, with alopecia totalis/universalis lesions showing this most strongly. Scalp specimens additionally yield sequences from normal skin's resident alphabeta T cells.

Deletions cut 5 bases from V and 0 bases from J, with 9 bases between. Germline CDR1 is SGHDT and CDR2 is FRDEAV. The CDR3 has 14 residues. This chain uses TRBV14 with TRBJ1-3, with unresolved D. Sequences were obtained from lesional skin. The receptor was isolated from a C3H/HeJ mouse with alopecia areata. The strain's MHC haplotype is H2-k. This CDR3 reads CASSPTYSGNTLYF. CDR3 DNA (partial): TGTGCCAGCAGCCCGACTTATTCTGGAAATACG. The full variable domain, its missing parts supplied by reference TRBV14 and TRBJ1-3, is EAGVTQSPRYAVLQEGQAVSFWCDPISGHDTLYWYQQPRDQGPQLLVYFRDEAVIDNSQLPSDRFSAVRPKGTNSTLKIQSAKQGDTATYLCASSPTYSGNTLYFGEGSRLIVV.